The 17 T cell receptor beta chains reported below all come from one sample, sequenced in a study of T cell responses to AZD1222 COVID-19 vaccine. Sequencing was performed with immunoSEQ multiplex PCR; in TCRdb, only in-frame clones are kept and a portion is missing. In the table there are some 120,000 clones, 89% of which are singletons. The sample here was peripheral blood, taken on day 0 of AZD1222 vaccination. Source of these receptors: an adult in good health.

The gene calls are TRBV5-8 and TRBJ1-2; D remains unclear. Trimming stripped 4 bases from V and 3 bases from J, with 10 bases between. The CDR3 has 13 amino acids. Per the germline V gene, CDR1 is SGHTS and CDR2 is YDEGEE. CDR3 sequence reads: CASSPTSYYGYTF. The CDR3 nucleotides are TGTGCCAGCAGCCCTACATCGTACTATGGCTACACCTTC. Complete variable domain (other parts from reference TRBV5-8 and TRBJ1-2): EAGVTQSPTHLIKTRGQQATLRCSPISGHTSVYWYQQALGLGLQFLLWYDEGEERNRGNFPPRFSGRQFPNYSSELNVNALELEDSALYLCASSPTSYYGYTFGSGTRLTVV.

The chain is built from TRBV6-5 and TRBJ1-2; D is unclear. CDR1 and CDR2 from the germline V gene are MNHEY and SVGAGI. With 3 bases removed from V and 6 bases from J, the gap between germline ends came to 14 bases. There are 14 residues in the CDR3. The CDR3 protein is CASSYGRGQNGYTF. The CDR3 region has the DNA TGTGCCAGCAGTTATGGGCGCGGTCAGAATGGCTACACCTTC.

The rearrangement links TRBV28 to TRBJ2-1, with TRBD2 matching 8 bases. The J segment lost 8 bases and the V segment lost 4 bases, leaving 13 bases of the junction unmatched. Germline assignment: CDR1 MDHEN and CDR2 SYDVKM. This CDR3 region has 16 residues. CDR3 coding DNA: TGTGCCAGCAGTTCCCCGGGGGAGCGGGGGTGGGATGAGCAGTTCTTC. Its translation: CASSSPGERGWDEQFF.

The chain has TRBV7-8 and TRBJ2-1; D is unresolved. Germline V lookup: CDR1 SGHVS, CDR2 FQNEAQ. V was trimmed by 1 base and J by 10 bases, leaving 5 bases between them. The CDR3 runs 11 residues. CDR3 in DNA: TGTGCCAGCAGCTTAGTGGGCGAGCAGTTCTTC. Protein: CASSLVGEQFF.

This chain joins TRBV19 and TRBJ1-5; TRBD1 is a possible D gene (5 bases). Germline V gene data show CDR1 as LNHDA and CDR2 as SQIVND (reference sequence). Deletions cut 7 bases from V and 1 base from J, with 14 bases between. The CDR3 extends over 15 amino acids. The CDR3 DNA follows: TGTGCCAGTACCCTCCATGGGGACAGCAATCAGCCCCAGCATTTT. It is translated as CASTLHGDSNQPQHF.

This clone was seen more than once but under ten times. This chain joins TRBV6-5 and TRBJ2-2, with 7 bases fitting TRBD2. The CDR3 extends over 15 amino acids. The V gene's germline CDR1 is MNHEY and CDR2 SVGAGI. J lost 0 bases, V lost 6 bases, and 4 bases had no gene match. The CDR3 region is CASRPSGTNTGELFF. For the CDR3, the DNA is TGTGCCAGCAGACCAAGCGGGACGAACACCGGGGAGCTGTTTTTT.

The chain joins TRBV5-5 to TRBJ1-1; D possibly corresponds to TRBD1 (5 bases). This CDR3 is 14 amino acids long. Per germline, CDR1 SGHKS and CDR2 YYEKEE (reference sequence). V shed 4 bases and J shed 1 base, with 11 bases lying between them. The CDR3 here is CASSRGGTNTEAFF. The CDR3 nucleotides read TGTGCCAGCAGCCGGGGCGGCACGAACACTGAAGCTTTCTTT.

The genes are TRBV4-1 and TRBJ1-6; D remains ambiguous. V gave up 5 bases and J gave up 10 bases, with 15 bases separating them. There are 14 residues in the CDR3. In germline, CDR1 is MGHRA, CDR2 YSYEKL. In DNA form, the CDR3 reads TGCGCCAGCAGCTACGAGGGCGAAGGATCACCCCTCCACTTT. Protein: CASSYEGEGSPLHF.

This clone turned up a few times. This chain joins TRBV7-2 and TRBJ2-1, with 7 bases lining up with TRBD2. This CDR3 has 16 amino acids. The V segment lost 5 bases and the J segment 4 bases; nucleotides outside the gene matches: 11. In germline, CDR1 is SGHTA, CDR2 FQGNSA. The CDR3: CASSTEVGRGYNEQFF. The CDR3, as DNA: TGTGCCAGCAGCACCGAGGTTGGGCGGGGGTACAATGAGCAGTTCTTC.

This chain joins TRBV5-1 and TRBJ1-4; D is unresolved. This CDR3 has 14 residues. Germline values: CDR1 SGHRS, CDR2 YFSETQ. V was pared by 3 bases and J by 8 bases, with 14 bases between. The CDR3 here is CASSSGIGREKLFF. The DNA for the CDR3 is TGCGCCAGCAGCTCTGGAATAGGGAGGGAAAAACTGTTTTTT.

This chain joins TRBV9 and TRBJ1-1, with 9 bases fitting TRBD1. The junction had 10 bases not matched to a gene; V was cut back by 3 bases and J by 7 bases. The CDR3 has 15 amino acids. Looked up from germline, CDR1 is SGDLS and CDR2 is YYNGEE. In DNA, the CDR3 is TGTGCCAGCAGCGGACGAGGACAGGGGAGTGGTGAAGCTTTCTTT. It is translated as CASSGRGQGSGEAFF.

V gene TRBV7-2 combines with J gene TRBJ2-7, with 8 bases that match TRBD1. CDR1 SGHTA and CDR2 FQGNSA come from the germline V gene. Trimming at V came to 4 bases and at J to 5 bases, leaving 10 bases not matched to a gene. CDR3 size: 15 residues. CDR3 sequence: CASSSFQGARNEQYF. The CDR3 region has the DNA TGTGCCAGCAGCTCCTTTCAGGGGGCAAGAAACGAGCAGTACTTC. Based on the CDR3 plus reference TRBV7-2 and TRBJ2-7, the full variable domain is GAGVSQSPSNKVTEKGKDVELRCDPISGHTALYWYRQSLGQGLEFLIYFQGNSAPDKSGLPSDRFSAERTGGSVSTLTIQRTQQEDSAVYLCASSSFQGARNEQYFGPGTRLTVT.

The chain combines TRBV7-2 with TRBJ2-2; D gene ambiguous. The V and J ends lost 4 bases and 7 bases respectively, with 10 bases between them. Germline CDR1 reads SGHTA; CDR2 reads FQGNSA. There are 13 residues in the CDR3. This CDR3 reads CASSYPKGGELFF. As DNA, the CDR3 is TGTGCCAGCAGCTATCCAAAGGGCGGGGAGCTGTTTTTT. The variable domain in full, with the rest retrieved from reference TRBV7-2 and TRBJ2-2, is GAGVSQSPSNKVTEKGKDVELRCDPISGHTALYWYRQSLGQGLEFLIYFQGNSAPDKSGLPSDRFSAERTGGSVSTLTIQRTQQEDSAVYLCASSYPKGGELFFGEGSRLTVL.

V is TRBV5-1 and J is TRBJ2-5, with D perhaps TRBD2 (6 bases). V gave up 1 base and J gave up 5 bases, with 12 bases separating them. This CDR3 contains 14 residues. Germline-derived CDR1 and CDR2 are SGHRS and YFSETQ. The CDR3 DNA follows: TGCGCCAGCAGCTTGTTGGCGGGAAAGGAGACCCAGTACTTC. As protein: CASSLLAGKETQYF.

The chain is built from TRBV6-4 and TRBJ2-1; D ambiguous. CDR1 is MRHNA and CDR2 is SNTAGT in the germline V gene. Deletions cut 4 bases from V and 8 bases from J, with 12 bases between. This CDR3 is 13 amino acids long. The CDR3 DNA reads TGTGCCAGCAGTGCCCTCTATAGGGATGAGCAGTTCTTC. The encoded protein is CASSALYRDEQFF.

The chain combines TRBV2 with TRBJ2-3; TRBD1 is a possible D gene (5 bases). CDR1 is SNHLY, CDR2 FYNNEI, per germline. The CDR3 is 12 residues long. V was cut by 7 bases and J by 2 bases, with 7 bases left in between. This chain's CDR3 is CASKGITDTQYF. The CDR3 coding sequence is TGTGCCAGCAAGGGGATCACAGATACGCAGTATTTT.

CDR3 loop: CSADTGAGYTF. In DNA, the CDR3 is TGCAGTGCCGACACAGGGGCTGGCTACACCTTC. This chain uses TRBV20-1 with TRBJ1-2; 7 nucleotides agree with TRBD1. Unmatched junction bases numbered 5, after V lost 6 bases and J lost 7 bases. The CDR3 is made up of 11 amino acids. CDR1 is DFQATT and CDR2 is SNEGSKA in the germline V gene (reference sequence).